The 14 T cell receptor beta chains below all came from one sample that was sequenced in a study of vaccination effects on CD4 cells after COVID-19. No antigen has been assigned to these receptors. Cells that had been cultured for 9 to 10 days were the source of isolated CD4+ T cells. Documented for the person is a PCR-confirmed SARS-CoV-2 infection occurring between March and December 2020. Participants were given two doses of BNT162b2 or mRNA-1273 vaccine. TCRdb's table, derived via immunoSEQ multiplex PCR, lists solely in-frame clones and lacks some. This sample has roughly 30,000 clones, with roughly four fifths found just once. The input for sequencing was CD4+ T cells from PBMCs cultured without peptide, taken after COVID-19 vaccination. The receptors were sampled from a human donor who had a prior SARS-CoV-2 infection.

This clone was counted a few times. The chain links TRBV6-5 to TRBJ2-1; a possible D gene is TRBD2 (6 bases). The CDR3 extends over 14 amino acids. The ends were cut back, 2 bases at V and 5 bases at J, with 10 bases in the middle. The germline CDR1 and CDR2 sequences are MNHEY and SVGAGI. In DNA form, the CDR3 reads TGTGCCAGCAGTTACGGCGGGGTAGACAATGAGCAGTTCTTC. Translated: CASSYGGVDNEQFF.

The chain uses TRBV7-2 and TRBJ1-6; 9 nucleotides agree with TRBD1. After removal of 2 bases from V and 4 bases from J, the junction contained 3 bases not matched to a gene. The germline V gene encodes CDR1 SGHTA and CDR2 FQGNSA. CDR3 length equals 16 residues. CDR3 in amino acids: CASSLQTGGYNSPLHF. CDR3 DNA: TGTGCCAGCAGCTTACAGACAGGGGGATATAATTCACCCCTCCACTTT.

V and J are TRBV6-1 and TRBJ2-2, with D possibly being TRBD2 (6 bases). Trimming took off 3 bases at V and 7 bases at J, with 12 bases between the two ends. The CDR3 contains 14 residues. CDR1 is MNHNS and CDR2 is SASEGT in the germline V gene. CDR3 sequence: CASSELARGGELFF. The CDR3 DNA sequence: TGTGCCAGCAGTGAGCTAGCGAGGGGCGGGGAGCTGTTTTTT.

V gene TRBV18 combines with J gene TRBJ2-7, with 11 bases fitting TRBD1. V trimming: 3 bases; J trimming: 4 bases; junction bases outside the gene matches: 2. This CDR3 is built from 14 residues. Germline V CDR1 and CDR2: KGHSH, LQKENI. CDR3 DNA sequence: TGTGCCAGCTCACCCGGGACAGGGGGTTACGAGCAGTACTTC. Amino acid sequence: CASSPGTGGYEQYF.

This chain uses TRBV3-1 (or the pseudogene TRBV3-2) with TRBJ1-2; D remains unclear. CDR3 length equals 14 residues. V lost 3 bases, J lost 3 bases, and 11 bases lay in between. Germline V gene lookup returns CDR1 LGHDT and CDR2 YNNKEL (reference sequence). CDR3 loop: CASSQPGSHYGYTF. In DNA form, the CDR3 reads TGTGCCAGCAGCCAGCCCGGGTCCCACTATGGCTACACCTTC.

The rearrangement uses TRBV6-2 or TRBV6-3 and TRBJ2-6, with D perhaps matching TRBD1 or TRBD2 (5 bases each). Trimming removed 5 bases from V and 0 bases from J, with 14 bases in between. The germline gives CDR1 MNHEY, CDR2 SVGEGT. The CDR3 covers 17 residues. CDR3 residues: CASSTRGRNSGANVLTF. The DNA of the CDR3 is TGTGCCAGCAGTACCCGGGGACGAAACTCTGGGGCCAACGTCCTGACTTTC.

This clone has only one observation. The CDR3 spells CASSIRGRIAEAFF. The CDR3 DNA sequence: TGTGCCAGTAGTATACGGGGGCGTATCGCTGAAGCTTTCTTT. This chain joins TRBV19 and TRBJ1-1; D perhaps matches TRBD1 (6 bases). The germline V and J ends were trimmed by 2 bases and 6 bases, with 13 bases remaining between them. From germline, CDR1 is LNHDA and CDR2 SQIVND (reference sequence). The CDR3 length is 14 residues.

This chain joins TRBV27 and TRBJ1-1; 7 positions agree with TRBD1. Germline V lookup: CDR1 MNHEY, CDR2 SMNVEV (reference sequence). There are 15 residues in the CDR3. The V and J ends lost 6 bases and 5 bases, in that order; junction bases with no gene match: 12. The CDR3 nucleotides read TGTGCCAGCAGGTTTACGGGGACAGAAGCGACTGAAGCTTTCTTT. It yields the protein CASRFTGTEATEAFF.

The chain carries TRBV5-5 and TRBJ2-5; D gene ambiguous. The CDR3 contains 13 residues. CDR1 is SGHKS, CDR2 YYEKEE, per germline (reference sequence). V was shortened by 4 bases and J by 2 bases, with 9 bases between the two germline ends. The CDR3 DNA reads TGTGCCAGCAGCCTCGGTAGACAAGAGACCCAGTACTTC. Protein sequence: CASSLGRQETQYF.

The rearrangement uses TRBV18 and TRBJ1-4; D unclear. V was cut by 4 bases and J by 8 bases, with 14 bases left in between. The CDR3 length is 14 residues. Per germline, CDR1 KGHSH and CDR2 LQKENI. CDR3 in DNA: TGTGCCAGCTCACAGGAGATTAGGCTGGAAAAACTGTTTTTT. Its protein is CASSQEIRLEKLFF.

The chain joins TRBV6-1 to TRBJ2-4; tentatively, D is TRBD1 or TRBD2 (5 bases each). Deletions cut 2 bases from V and 6 bases from J, with 14 bases between. This CDR3 contains 15 residues. CDR1 MNHNS and CDR2 SASEGT come from the germline V gene. CDR3 DNA sequence: TGTGCCAGCAGTGAATGGCAACAGAGGGGAAACATTCAGTACTTC. It yields the protein CASSEWQQRGNIQYF.

The chain couples TRBV2 to TRBJ1-2; D remains unclear. With 3 bases removed from V and 0 bases from J, the gap between germline ends came to 11 bases. Germline CDR1 is SNHLY and CDR2 is FYNNEI. The CDR3 spans 15 residues. The DNA of the CDR3 is TGTGCCAGCAGTGATTTTCCCGCAACTAACTATGGCTACACCTTC. Translated, it gives CASSDFPATNYGYTF.

This clone is labeled medium-sized. This chain links TRBV27 with TRBJ1-5, with D perhaps TRBD1 (5 bases). Per germline, CDR1 MNHEY and CDR2 SMNVEV (reference sequence). Trimming took 1 base from V and 2 from J, leaving 9 bases between them. This CDR3 has 15 residues. The CDR3 coding sequence is TGTGCCAGCAGTTTATTTGGCAGGGGCAATCAGCCCCAGCATTTT. The encoded protein is CASSLFGRGNQPQHF.

The rearrangement links TRBV3-1 (or the pseudogene TRBV3-2) to TRBJ2-1; 12 bases fit TRBD2. The CDR3 has 16 amino acids. Germline values: CDR1 LGHDT, CDR2 YNNKEL (reference sequence). V shed 7 bases, J shed 6 bases, and the junction held 10 bases outside the gene matches. The DNA of the CDR3 is TGTGCCAGCAACCGAAGACTAGCGGGGGCAGTCAATGAGCAGTTCTTC. It codes for CASNRRLAGAVNEQFF.